This T cell receptor beta chain was observed in a study of blood T cell repertoires in COVID-19. On the study more broadly: T cells, B-cell-depleted T cells, or PBMCs supplied cDNA or gDNA.

The V end lost 2 bases, the J end lost 0 bases, and 8 bases lay between the germline ends. Germline V gene lookup returns CDR1 ENHRY and CDR2 SYGVKD. The CDR3 runs 15 residues. Seattle cases were enrolled at active infection and followed longitudinally. Here immunoSEQ multiplex PCR was the method, and the copy in TCRdb shows in-frame clones only, minus some. The sample lists a few hundred thousand clones, about 89% occurring once. Sequencing was carried out using peripheral blood. The rearrangement links TRBV10-3 to TRBJ1-3, with D hard to call. The receptor was isolated from a woman younger than 45 with COVID-19, enrolled during active disease. The chain's CDR3 is CAISEDTISGNTIYF. The CDR3 region has the DNA TGTGCCATCAGTGAGGACACGATCTCTGGAAACACCATATATTTT.